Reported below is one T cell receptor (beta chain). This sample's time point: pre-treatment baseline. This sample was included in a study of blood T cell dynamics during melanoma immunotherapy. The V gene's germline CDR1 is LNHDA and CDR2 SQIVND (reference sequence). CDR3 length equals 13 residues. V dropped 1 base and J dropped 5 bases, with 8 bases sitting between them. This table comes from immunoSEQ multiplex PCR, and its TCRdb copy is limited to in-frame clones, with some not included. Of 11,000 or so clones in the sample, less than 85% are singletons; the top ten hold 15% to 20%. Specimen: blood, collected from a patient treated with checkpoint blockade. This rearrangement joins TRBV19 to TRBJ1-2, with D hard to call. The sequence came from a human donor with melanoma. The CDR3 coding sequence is TGTGCCAGTAGTATAGTACGGGATTATGGCTACACCTTC. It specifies CASSIVRDYGYTF.